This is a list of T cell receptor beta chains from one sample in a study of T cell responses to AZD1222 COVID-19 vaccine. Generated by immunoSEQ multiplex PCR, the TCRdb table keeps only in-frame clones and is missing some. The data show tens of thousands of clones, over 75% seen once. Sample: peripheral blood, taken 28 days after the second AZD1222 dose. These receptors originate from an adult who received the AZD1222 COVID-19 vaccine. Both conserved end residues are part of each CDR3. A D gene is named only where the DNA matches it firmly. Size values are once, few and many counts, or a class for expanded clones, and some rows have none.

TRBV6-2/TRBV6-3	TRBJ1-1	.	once	CASSSPTRHTEAFF	TGTGCCAGCAGTTCCCCGACGCGACACACTGAAGCTTTCTTT
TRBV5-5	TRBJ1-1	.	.	CASSLQPMNTEAFF	TGTGCCAGCAGCTTGCAGCCCATGAACACTGAAGCTTTCTTT
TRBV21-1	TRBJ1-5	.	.	CASSKEGAGGLSNQPQHF	TGTGCCAGCAGCAAAGAGGGTGCGGGGGGATTGAGCAATCAGCCCCAGCATTTT
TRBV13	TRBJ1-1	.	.	CASSSAPGRHTEAFF	TGTGCCAGCAGCTCAGCGCCGGGGAGGCACACTGAAGCTTTCTTT
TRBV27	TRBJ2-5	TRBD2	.	CASSFSGGQETQYF	TGTGCCAGCAGTTTCTCGGGGGGCCAAGAGACCCAGTACTTC
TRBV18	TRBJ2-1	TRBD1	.	CASSPPEGQDSSYNEQFF	TGTGCCAGCTCACCACCGGAAGGACAGGACAGCTCCTACAATGAGCAGTTCTTC
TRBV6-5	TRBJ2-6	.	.	CASSYGGRSGANVLTF	TGTGCCAGCAGTTACGGGGGCCGCTCTGGGGCCAACGTCCTGACTTTC
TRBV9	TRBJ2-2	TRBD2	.	CASSVQGLAENTGELFF	TGTGCCAGCAGCGTACAGGGACTAGCGGAGAACACCGGGGAGCTGTTTTTT
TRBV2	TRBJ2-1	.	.	CASSEGRTASYNEQFF	TGTGCCAGCAGTGAAGGCCGGACAGCGTCCTACAATGAGCAGTTCTTC
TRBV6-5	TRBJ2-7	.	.	CASRITGYRYEQYF	TGTGCCAGCAGGATTACAGGCTATCGTTACGAGCAGTACTTC
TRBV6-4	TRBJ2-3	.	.	CASSDSFRITDTQYF	TGTGCCAGCAGTGACTCGTTCCGTATAACAGATACGCAGTATTTT
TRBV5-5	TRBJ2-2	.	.	CASSLGRRGELFF	TGTGCCAGCAGCTTGGGAAGGCGCGGGGAGCTGTTTTTT
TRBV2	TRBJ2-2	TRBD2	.	CASSEISGSVTGELFF	TGTGCCAGCAGTGAGATTAGCGGGAGTGTCACCGGGGAGCTGTTTTTT
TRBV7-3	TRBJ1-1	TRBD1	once	CASSPGQGGTEAFF	TGTGCCAGCAGCCCGGGACAGGGAGGCACTGAAGCTTTCTTT
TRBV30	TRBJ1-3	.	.	CAWGLAGLKRNTIYF	TGTGCCTGGGGACTAGCGGGACTAAAGAGAAACACCATATATTTT
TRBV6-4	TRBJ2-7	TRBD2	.	CASRRASGRTYEQYF	TGTGCCAGCAGGAGGGCAAGCGGGAGGACCTACGAGCAGTACTTC
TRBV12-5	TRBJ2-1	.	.	CASGPISGEQFF	TGTGCTAGTGGCCCCATATCCGGGGAGCAGTTCTTC
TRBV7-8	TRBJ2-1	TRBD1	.	CASSRVGTGRSYNEQFF	TGTGCCAGCAGCCGCGTGGGGACAGGGCGGTCGTACAATGAGCAGTTCTTC
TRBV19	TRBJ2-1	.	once	CASIVESGGNEQFF	TGTGCCAGTATAGTGGAATCAGGAGGGAATGAGCAGTTCTTC
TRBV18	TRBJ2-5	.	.	CASSQDWARRQETQYF	TGTGCCAGCTCACAAGACTGGGCAAGGCGGCAAGAGACCCAGTACTTC
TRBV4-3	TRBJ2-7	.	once	CASSQDWGDLTYEQYF	TGCGCCAGCAGCCAAGATTGGGGGGACCTCACCTACGAGCAGTACTTC
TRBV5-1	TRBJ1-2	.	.	CASSLDAGGYGYTF	TGCGCCAGCAGCTTGGACGCGGGTGGCTATGGCTACACCTTC
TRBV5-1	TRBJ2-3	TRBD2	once	CASSLGGASGVQDTQYF	TGCGCCAGCAGCTTGGGTGGGGCTAGCGGGGTGCAAGATACGCAGTATTTT
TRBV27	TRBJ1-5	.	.	CASSFGGNQPQHF	TGTGCCAGCAGTTTCGGGGGAAATCAGCCCCAGCATTTT
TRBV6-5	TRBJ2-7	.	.	CAIQAAGTSYEQYF	TGTGCCATCCAGGCGGCGGGAACCTCCTACGAGCAGTACTTC
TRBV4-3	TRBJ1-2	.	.	CASSQDPTGGGYGYTF	TGCGCCAGCAGCCAAGATCCGACAGGCGGGGGCTATGGCTACACCTTC
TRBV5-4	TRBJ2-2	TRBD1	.	CASSSLTGSIAGELFF	TGTGCCAGCAGCTCATTGACAGGGAGTATCGCCGGGGAGCTGTTTTTT
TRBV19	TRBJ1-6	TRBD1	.	CASSIGQVTNSPLHF	TGTGCCAGTAGTATTGGACAGGTCACTAATTCACCCCTCCACTTT
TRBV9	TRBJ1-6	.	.	CASSGPGGYNSPLHF	TGTGCCAGCAGCGGCCCCGGGGGCTATAATTCACCCCTCCACTTT
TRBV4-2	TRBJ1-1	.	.	CASSQVNRATEAFF	TGTGCCAGCAGCCAAGTTAACAGGGCCACTGAAGCTTTCTTT
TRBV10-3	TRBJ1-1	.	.	CAISSETDRINTEAFF	TGTGCCATCAGCTCCGAAACGGACAGAATTAACACTGAAGCTTTCTTT
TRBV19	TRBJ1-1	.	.	CASSIPGRDTEAFF	TGTGCCAGTAGTATACCGGGGCGGGACACTGAAGCTTTCTTT
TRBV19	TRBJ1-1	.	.	CASSRNWEGRTEAFF	TGTGCCAGTAGCCGAAATTGGGAGGGTAGGACTGAAGCTTTCTTT
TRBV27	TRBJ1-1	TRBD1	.	CASSFRQGMNTEAFF	TGTGCCAGCAGTTTTAGACAGGGAATGAACACTGAAGCTTTCTTT
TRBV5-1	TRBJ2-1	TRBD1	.	CASSLTQGSNEQFF	TGCGCCAGCAGCTTGACACAGGGGAGCAATGAGCAGTTCTTC
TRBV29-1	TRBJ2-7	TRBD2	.	CSVGEGGGLSEQYF	TGCAGCGTTGGGGAGGGAGGCGGCCTCAGCGAGCAGTACTTC
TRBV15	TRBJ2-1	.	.	CATSRDTSPPLIYDQFF	TGTGCCACCAGCAGAGATACCTCACCCCCACTCATATATGACCAGTTCTTC
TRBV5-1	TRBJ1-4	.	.	CASSYRAAGEKLFF	TGCGCCAGCAGCTACCGGGCTGCTGGGGAAAAACTGTTTTTT
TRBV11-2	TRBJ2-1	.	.	CASRGQSSYNEQFF	TGTGCCAGCCGTGGACAAAGCTCCTACAATGAGCAGTTCTTC
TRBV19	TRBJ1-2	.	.	CASSMTIGANYGYTF	TGTGCCAGTAGCATGACTATCGGGGCTAACTATGGCTACACCTTC
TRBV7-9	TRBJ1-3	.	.	CASSFWPLSGNTIYF	TGTGCCAGCAGCTTCTGGCCCCTCTCTGGAAACACCATATATTTT
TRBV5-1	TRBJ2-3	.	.	CASLRDSTDTQYF	TGCGCCAGCCTCCGGGACAGCACAGATACGCAGTATTTT
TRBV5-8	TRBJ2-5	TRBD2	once	CASSQAGAWSGRETQYF	TGTGCCAGCAGCCAAGCGGGGGCTTGGAGCGGGAGAGAGACCCAGTACTTC
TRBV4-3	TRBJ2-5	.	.	CASSQPGETQYF	TGCGCCAGCAGCCAACCGGGAGAGACCCAGTACTTC
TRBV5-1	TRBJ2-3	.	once	CASSWGGQSADTQYF	TGCGCCAGCAGCTGGGGGGGACAGTCTGCAGATACGCAGTATTTT
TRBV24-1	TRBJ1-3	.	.	CATSDGALSSGNTIYF	TGTGCCACCAGTGATGGGGCACTTTCCTCTGGAAACACCATATATTTT
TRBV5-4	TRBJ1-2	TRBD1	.	CASSDLGTGIYGYTF	TGTGCCAGCAGCGATTTAGGGACAGGGATCTATGGCTACACCTTC
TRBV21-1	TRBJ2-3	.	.	CASNRHRLQITQYF	TGTGCCAGCAACCGACACAGATTACAGATTACGCAGTATTTT
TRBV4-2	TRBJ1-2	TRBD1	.	CASSQDLDRADGYTF	TGTGCCAGCAGCCAAGACCTGGACAGGGCCGATGGCTACACCTTC
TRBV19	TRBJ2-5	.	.	CASSPRGAPLTTRETQYF	TGTGCCAGTAGTCCCAGGGGGGCGCCCCTGACCACAAGAGAGACCCAGTACTTC
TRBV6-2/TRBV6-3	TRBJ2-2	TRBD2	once	CASSWTSVNTGELFF	TGTGCCAGCAGCTGGACTAGCGTGAACACCGGGGAGCTGTTTTTT
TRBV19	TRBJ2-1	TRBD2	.	CASTNPTSGINEQFF	TGTGCCAGTACCAACCCGACTAGCGGGATCAATGAGCAGTTCTTC
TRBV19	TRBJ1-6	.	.	CASRTDGDNSPLHF	TGTGCCAGTAGGACTGACGGGGATAATTCACCCCTCCACTTT
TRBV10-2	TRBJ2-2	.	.	CASIRTVNTGELFF	TGCGCCAGCATAAGAACGGTGAACACCGGGGAGCTGTTTTTT